This TCR beta chain emerged from a study of shared clonotypes between healthy human individuals. The V segment lost 5 bases and the J segment 6 bases; nucleotides outside the gene matches: 10. Germline V gene sequence: CDR1 SGHRS, CDR2 YFSETQ. CDR3 length: 14 amino acids. The team ran DNA from unsorted PBMCs on ten immunoSEQ deep assay plates for sequencing. TCRdb keeps only in-frame clones here, not all; method: immunoSEQ multiplex PCR. Here the sample spans about 510,000 clones, about 75% being singletons. A few counts support this clone. Source material: PBMCs. V gene TRBV5-1 combines with J gene TRBJ2-7; 8 nucleotides agree with TRBD2. This receptor was obtained from a woman between 35 and 50 years old in good health. Some clones in this sample may be carry-over from other donors' samples. This chain's CDR3 is CASSVSSGSREQYF. The CDR3 coding sequence is TGCGCCAGCAGTGTTTCAAGCGGGAGTCGCGAGCAGTACTTC. The full variable domain, with the rest looked up from reference TRBV5-1 and TRBJ2-7, is KAGVTQTPRYLIKTRGQQVTLSCSPISGHRSVSWYQQTPGQGLQFLFEYFSETQRNKGNFPGRFSGRQFSNSRSEMNVSTLELGDSALYLCASSVSSGSREQYFGPGTRLTVT.